A selection of T cell receptor beta chains follows, all from one sample in a study of T-cell reconstitution after alpha-beta-depleted transplantation in children. TCRdb re-called the PCR reads with MiXCR, one entry per CDR3 protein. Of hundreds of thousands of distinct CDR3 sequences listed, under 15% are singletons. The sample in question was PBMCs, mostly from graft donor cells, obtained 360 days after TCRalphabeta/CD19-depleted stem cell transplant. All receptors come from a male patient younger than 18 who had a stem cell transplant for acute myeloid leukemia, so the T cells may come from the graft donor. CDR3s include the opening cysteine and the closing phenylalanine or tryptophan. D genes are given only for firm matches. The size entry is marked missing in some rows and otherwise reads once, few, many or a size class.

V	size	length	D	J	DNA	CDR3
TRBV29-1	many	13	-	TRBJ2-5	TGCAGCGTTGGTGGACAGAACCAAGAGACCCAGTACTTC	CSVGGQNQETQYF
TRBV12-3/TRBV12-4	-	16	TRBD2	TRBJ2-3	TGTGCCAGCAGCCCATCTCTAGCGGGGTCCACAGATACGCAGTATTTT	CASSPSLAGSTDTQYF
TRBV6-2/TRBV6-3	many	18	TRBD2	TRBJ2-1	TGTGCCAGCAGTTACGGGACTAGCGGGAGTTGGTCCTACAATGAGCAGTTCTTC	CASSYGTSGSWSYNEQFF
TRBV20-1	many	12	-	TRBJ2-1	TGCAGTGCTAGTGACGGTCACAATGAGCAGTTCTTC	CSASDGHNEQFF
TRBV30	few	14	-	TRBJ2-7	TGTGCCTGGAGGGGGGACCGCTTCTCCTACGAGCAGTACTTC	CAWRGDRFSYEQYF
TRBV20-1	-	15	TRBD2	TRBJ2-3	TGCAGTGCAACGACTAGCGGGAGATTTCCCGATACGCAGTATTTT	CSATTSGRFPDTQYF
TRBV9	-	16	TRBD2	TRBJ2-1	TGTGCCAGCAGCGTAGAGGGACTAGCGGGAGGGAGAGAGCAGTTCTTC	CASSVEGLAGGREQFF
TRBV24-1	few	14	-	TRBJ2-1	TGTGCCACCAGTGATTTGGATCCCTACAATGAGCAGTTCTTC	CATSDLDPYNEQFF
TRBV4-2	-	18	TRBD2	TRBJ2-3	TGTGCCAGCAGCCCCATTGGTACTAGCGGGCCTAGCACAGATACGCAGTATTTT	CASSPIGTSGPSTDTQYF
TRBV14	-	17	TRBD1	TRBJ1-1	TGTGCCAGCAGCCAAGCCAGAGCCGGGACAGCAGGGGTGGGAGCTTTCTTT	CASSQARAGTAGVGAFF
TRBV7-2	-	20	TRBD2	TRBJ2-1	TGTGCCAGCAGTTATGCGATCGGACTAGCGGGTTGGGGAGGCTACAATGAGCAGTTCTTC	CASSYAIGLAGWGGYNEQFF
TRBV20-1	few	15	TRBD2	TRBJ2-7	TGCAGTGCTAGTCGGATAAGGACTAGCACGTACGAGCAGTACTTC	CSASRIRTSTYEQYF
TRBV5-1	-	17	TRBD2	TRBJ2-1	TGCGCCAGCAGCTTGGGCCTAGCGGGAGTTTCCTACAATGAGCAGTTCTTC	CASSLGLAGVSYNEQFF
TRBV12-3/TRBV12-4	many	15	TRBD2	TRBJ2-1	TGTGCCAGCAGTCCCGGGGGGATCCTGCTGAATGAGCAGTTCTTC	CASSPGGILLNEQFF
TRBV28	-	15	-	TRBJ1-5	TGTGCCAGCGGACTCAGGGTTTTAGGCAATCAGCCCCAGCATTTT	CASGLRVLGNQPQHF
TRBV28	many	16	-	TRBJ2-1	TGTGCCAGCAGTTCACAACCAGCGAGCTCCTACAATGAGCAGTTCTTC	CASSSQPASSYNEQFF
TRBV4-1	few	17	TRBD2	TRBJ2-1	TGCGCCAGCAGCTCAAGTCGACTAGCGGGAGACTTCGATGAGCAGTTCTTC	CASSSSRLAGDFDEQFF
TRBV29-1	-	14	-	TRBJ2-5	TGCAGCGTTGTAGGGGCTAGAGCTAAAGAGACCCAGTACTTC	CSVVGARAKETQYF
TRBV27	-	13	-	TRBJ2-7	TGTGCCAGCAGTTATCGGGGTTACTACGAGCAGTACTTC	CASSYRGYYEQYF
TRBV5-1	few	15	-	TRBJ2-2	TGCGCCAGCAGCTTGGACGGGGGAGGCACCGGGGAGCTGTTTTTT	CASSLDGGGTGELFF
TRBV5-1	many	16	TRBD2	TRBJ2-3	TGCGCCAGCAGGACTCTAGCGGGAGACGGCACAGATACGCAGTATTTT	CASRTLAGDGTDTQYF
TRBV3-1	many	16	-	TRBJ2-3	TGTGCCAGCAGCCAAAGAGTAGCTTGGGGCACAGATACGCAGTATTTT	CASSQRVAWGTDTQYF
TRBV7-2	-	14	TRBD2	TRBJ2-2	TGTGCCAGCAGCTCCGGACTAGGAACCGGGGAGCTGTTTTTT	CASSSGLGTGELFF
TRBV5-5	-	16	-	TRBJ2-3	TGTGCCAGCAGCTCCTCTATCCGGGACAGCACAGATACGCAGTATTTT	CASSSSIRDSTDTQYF
TRBV7-9	few	15	TRBD2	TRBJ2-5	TGTGCCAGCAGCTTATTGCTAGCGGCACAAGAGACCCAGTACTTC	CASSLLLAAQETQYF
TRBV20-1	few	15	-	TRBJ2-1	TGCAGTGCCAAGCTAGCCTCCCCATCATGGAATGAGCAGTTCTTC	CSAKLASPSWNEQFF
TRBV20-1	few	14	-	TRBJ2-1	TGCAGTGCTAGAGATCTGAAAGGGAGCAATGAGCAGTTCTTC	CSARDLKGSNEQFF
TRBV11-2	few	18	-	TRBJ2-3	TGTGCCAGCAGCTTAGATCCAGGACCTCCCACGCGCACAGATACGCAGTATTTT	CASSLDPGPPTRTDTQYF
TRBV29-1	many	15	TRBD1	TRBJ2-1	TGCAGCGTTGAAACCTCGGGACAGGGATCGGATGAGCAGTTCTTC	CSVETSGQGSDEQFF
TRBV7-8	few	19	TRBD2	TRBJ2-7	TGTGCCAGCAGCTTAGAGGTGTTTGGGACTAGCGGGAGAGGCTACGAGCAGTACTTC	CASSLEVFGTSGRGYEQYF
TRBV5-1	-	16	-	TRBJ2-1	TGCGCCAGCAGCTTGGGCGGAGGGCTTTACAACAATGAGCAGTTCTTC	CASSLGGGLYNNEQFF
TRBV29-1	few	14	-	TRBJ2-5	TGCAGCGTTGAGTCGGGGCGGCTCCAAGAGACCCAGTACTTC	CSVESGRLQETQYF
TRBV29-1	-	14	TRBD2	TRBJ2-7	TGCAGCGTTGGGACTAGCGGGACCTCCTACGAGCAGTACTTC	CSVGTSGTSYEQYF
TRBV4-3	many	17	-	TRBJ1-2	TGCGCCAGCAGCCAAGATTGGGGGGTCATCATGGGGTATGGCTACACCTTC	CASSQDWGVIMGYGYTF
TRBV29-1	many	12	-	TRBJ2-3	TGCAGCGGTGGACATGGCACAGATACGCAGTATTTT	CSGGHGTDTQYF
TRBV7-9	-	15	-	TRBJ2-1	TGTGCCAGCAGAGAGGGCTCCTTAGGGTACAATGAGCAGTTCTTC	CASREGSLGYNEQFF
TRBV29-1	-	16	TRBD1	TRBJ2-1	TGCAGCGTTGAAGATCTTTGGGACAGGGGGCCAGATGAGCAGTTCTTC	CSVEDLWDRGPDEQFF
TRBV20-1	few	17	-	TRBJ2-2	TGCAGTGCTAGAGATCCAGGAGGGGGTTGGAACACCGGGGAGCTGTTTTTT	CSARDPGGGWNTGELFF
TRBV29-1	few	11	TRBD1	TRBJ1-1	TGCAGCGCTAGACAGGGGGCTTACGCTTTCTTT	CSARQGAYAFF
TRBV10-3	few	14	-	TRBJ2-3	TGTGCCATCAGTTTAGGGACCCCACAAGATACGCAGTATTTT	CAISLGTPQDTQYF
TRBV6-2/TRBV6-3	-	21	TRBD2	TRBJ2-3	TGTGCCAGCAGTACAACTATCCCGGTGGCTAGCGGGAGGGGAAGCACAGATACGCAGTATTTT	CASSTTIPVASGRGSTDTQYF